Following are 29 T cell receptor beta chains from one sample sequenced in a study of blood T cell repertoires in COVID-19. Sequencing used immunoSEQ multiplex PCR; TCRdb keeps in-frame clones, though not all of them. The sample carries roughly 100,000 clones, around nine tenths recorded once. The sequenced sample was peripheral blood. The receptor set was obtained from a human donor in a cohort sampled during active COVID-19.

The chain links TRBV19 to TRBJ1-1; the match to TRBD1 covers 7 bases. The V gene end was trimmed by 9 bases and the J gene end by 2 bases; junction bases not matched to a gene: 6. CDR1 and CDR2 (germline): LNHDA, SQIVND (reference sequence). This CDR3 has 13 amino acids. CDR3 in amino acids: CASRGTANTEAFF. The CDR3 DNA reads as TGTGCCAGCCGGGGGACAGCCAACACTGAAGCTTTCTTT. The whole variable domain, filled in from reference TRBV19 and TRBJ1-1, reads DGGITQSPKYLFRKEGQNVTLSCEQNLNHDAMYWYRQDPGQGLRLIYYSQIVNDFQKGDIAEGYSVSREKKESFPLTVTSAQKNPTAFYLCASRGTANTEAFFGQGTRLTVV.

The chain employs TRBV13 and TRBJ1-1; TRBD1 might be the D (5 bases). Germline V gene lookup returns CDR1 PRHDT and CDR2 FYEKMQ (reference sequence). V lost 5 bases, J lost 0 bases, and 19 bases lay in between. The CDR3 is 17 amino acids. CDR3 sequence reads: CASSPPGLRKMNTEAFF. The CDR3 DNA sequence: TGTGCCAGCAGCCCCCCGGGACTGAGAAAAATGAACACTGAAGCTTTCTTT. Full variable domain (rest looked up from reference TRBV13 and TRBJ1-1): AAGVIQSPRHLIKEKRETATLKCYPIPRHDTVYWYQQGPGQDPQFLISFYEKMQSDKGSIPDRFSAQQFSDYHSELNMSSLELGDSALYFCASSPPGLRKMNTEAFFGQGTRLTVV.

The chain links TRBV12-5 to TRBJ2-5; maybe TRBD2 (6 bases). This CDR3 comprises 14 residues. Germline V gene lookup returns CDR1 LGHNT and CDR2 FRNRAP. V was trimmed by 6 bases and J by 5 bases, leaving 16 bases between them. The chain's CDR3 is CASGDGTPGETQYF. The DNA for the CDR3 is TGTGCTAGTGGCGACGGGACTCCTGGGGAGACCCAGTACTTC.

The J gene is TRBJ2-1, the V gene TRBV27, with TRBD1 matching over 9 bases. Germline values: CDR1 MNHEY, CDR2 SMNVEV (reference sequence). V dropped 0 bases and J dropped 8; count of bases not matched to a gene: 11. The CDR3 runs 17 residues. Here the CDR3 reads CASSLSGQGPVDDEQFF. CDR3 coding DNA: TGTGCCAGCAGTTTATCGGGACAGGGCCCGGTGGATGATGAGCAGTTCTTC.

V usage is TRBV2 and J usage is TRBJ1-6; weak D call: TRBD1 (5 bases). V lost 11 bases, J lost 5 bases, and 13 bases lay in between. The CDR3 loop spans 13 amino acids. CDR1 SNHLY and CDR2 FYNNEI come from the germline V gene. DNA of the CDR3: TGTGCCGGCCAACAGGAGAATAATTCACCCCTCCACTTT. Amino acid sequence: CAGQQENNSPLHF.

The chain employs TRBV29-1 and TRBJ2-1; 11 bases fit TRBD2. This CDR3 comprises 20 residues. Trimming removed 0 bases from V and 7 bases from J; junction bases left unmatched: 20. Germline assignment: CDR1 SQVTM and CDR2 ANQGSEA. CDR3 DNA sequence: TGCAGCGTTGAAGATCCTCAGGTCCGACTAGCGGGGAGTTCGGGGAATGAGCAGTTCTTC. Its translation is CSVEDPQVRLAGSSGNEQFF.

The chain links TRBV6-5 to TRBJ1-3, with D possibly TRBD1 on 5 matching bases. The CDR3 covers 15 residues. Germline CDR1 is MNHEY and CDR2 is SVGAGI. Trimming took off 9 bases at V and 0 bases at J, with 15 bases between the two ends. CDR3 loop: CARVDSLLSGNTIYF. DNA for the CDR3: TGTGCCAGGGTAGACAGCCTCCTCTCTGGAAACACCATATATTTT.

This clone has a handful of counts. V usage is TRBV7-8 and J usage is TRBJ1-1, with D perhaps matching TRBD1 (5 bases). The CDR3 loop spans 14 amino acids. V was trimmed by 6 bases and J by 0 bases, leaving 11 bases between them. The V gene's germline CDR1 is SGHVS and CDR2 FQNEAQ. CDR3 sequence: CASRAGIMNTEAFF. The CDR3 DNA sequence: TGTGCCAGCAGAGCAGGGATCATGAACACTGAAGCTTTCTTT.

The V and J genes are TRBV6-6 and TRBJ2-2; weak D call: TRBD2 (6 bases). Germline loops: CDR1 MNHNY, CDR2 SVGAGI (reference sequence). Between the trimmed V and J ends, which lost 4 bases and 6 bases, there was a span of 15 bases. The CDR3 is 15 amino acids. Here the CDR3 reads CASSSAGLLPGELFF. The CDR3 DNA follows: TGTGCCAGCAGTTCCGCGGGACTGCTTCCCGGGGAGCTGTTTTTT.

V is TRBV18 and J is TRBJ1-1; D is perhaps TRBD1 (5 bases). The CDR3 totals 15 residues. Trimming stripped 1 base from V and 7 bases from J, with 16 bases between. Germline V gives CDR1 KGHSH, CDR2 LQKENI. Here the CDR3 reads CASSPRTSGKVEAFF. The CDR3 nucleotides are TGTGCCAGCTCACCACGCACATCAGGGAAAGTTGAAGCTTTCTTT.

V and J are TRBV27 and TRBJ2-3; TRBD2 agrees at 11 bases. Germline V gene lookup returns CDR1 MNHEY and CDR2 SMNVEV (reference sequence). Trimming took 7 bases from V and 5 from J; bases not matched to a gene: 17. The CDR3 consists of 18 residues. The CDR3 bases are TGTGCCAGCATCCCATGGGTTAGCGGGGGGGCCCCTCTAGATACGCAGTATTTT. Translation: CASIPWVSGGAPLDTQYF.

In regard to this clone: Different DNA sequences within this sample yield the same CDR3. The chain carries TRBV5-1 and TRBJ1-2; D gene ambiguous. Germline V lookup: CDR1 SGHRS, CDR2 YFSETQ. Trimming removed 0 bases from V and 2 bases from J, with 5 bases in between. This CDR3 spans 13 amino acids. CDR3 sequence (DNA): TGCGCCAGCAGCTTGGGAGGAAACTATGGCTACACCTTC. Translated: CASSLGGNYGYTF.

The genes are TRBV24-1 and TRBJ1-1; tentative D call: TRBD1 (6 bases). V lost 9 bases to trimming and J lost 3 bases, with 7 bases between them. The germline gives CDR1 KGHDR, CDR2 SFDVKD. The CDR3 length is 11 residues. This chain's CDR3 is CATRQDTEAFF. The CDR3, as DNA: TGTGCCACCCGACAGGACACTGAAGCTTTCTTT.

Only one count was recorded for this clone. This chain joins TRBV28 and TRBJ1-3; 10 bases fit TRBD1. The CDR3 totals 18 residues. V lost 1 base, J lost 3 bases, and 9 bases stayed unmatched. Germline CDR1 reads MDHEN; CDR2 reads SYDVKM. The CDR3 sequence is CASSLFYWDRGSGNTIYF. The DNA of the CDR3 is TGTGCCAGCAGTTTATTTTATTGGGACAGGGGAAGTGGAAACACCATATATTTT.

The rearrangement joins TRBV7-2 to TRBJ1-5; TRBD1 agrees at 7 bases. This CDR3 is 14 amino acids long. Trimming cost V 5 bases and J 5 bases; bases outside gene matches: 6. Germline lookup yields CDR1 SGHTA and CDR2 FQGNSA. DNA for the CDR3: TGTGCCAGCAGCCCCGGACAGGACTATCAGCCCCAGCATTTT. It specifies CASSPGQDYQPQHF.

CDR3 region: CASSLGQDYGYTF. In nucleotides, the CDR3 is TGTGCCAGCAGCTTAGGGCAAGACTATGGCTACACCTTC. The chain carries TRBV7-2 and TRBJ1-2, with D uncertain. Germline CDR1 SGHTA, CDR2 FQGNSA. The V and J ends lost 1 base and 3 bases respectively, with 6 bases between them. The CDR3 length is 13 residues.

The chain combines TRBV5-1 with TRBJ2-1; 9 nucleotides line up with TRBD2. V shed 0 bases, J shed 3 bases, and the junction held 1 base outside the gene matches. This CDR3 region has 15 residues. The germline gives CDR1 SGHRS, CDR2 YFSETQ. The CDR3 sequence: CASSLGLADYNEQFF. In DNA, the CDR3 is TGCGCCAGCAGCTTGGGACTAGCGGACTACAATGAGCAGTTCTTC.

This sequence joins TRBV10-3 and TRBJ1-1; D possibly corresponds to TRBD1 (5 bases). CDR3 length: 15 amino acids. Germline lookup yields CDR1 ENHRY and CDR2 SYGVKD. Trimming cost V 4 bases and J 2 bases, with 14 bases left between them. CDR3 in amino acids: CAISGRRAVNTEAFF. The DNA of the CDR3 is TGTGCCATCAGTGGCCGCAGGGCGGTAAACACTGAAGCTTTCTTT.

The CDR3 bases are TGTGCCAGCCTGTTCGCGGTGATGGGGGAGCTGTTTTTT. This translates into CASLFAVMGELFF. The chain recombines TRBV6-1 with TRBJ2-2; D ambiguous. Trimming took 8 bases from V and 8 from J, leaving 15 bases between them. This CDR3 is 13 amino acids long. The germline CDR1 and CDR2 sequences are MNHNS and SASEGT.

J is TRBJ2-3 and V is TRBV9; 7 bases align to TRBD1. Trimming removed 3 bases from V and 5 bases from J; junction bases left unmatched: 12. CDR1 is SGDLS, CDR2 YYNGEE, per germline. The CDR3 is 16 amino acids. The CDR3 nucleotides are TGTGCCAGCAGCGGGGACAGTGGTTCGAGAAGAGATACGCAGTATTTT. Encoded protein: CASSGDSGSRRDTQYF.

This clone was observed once. This chain uses TRBV7-9 with TRBJ2-1; 7 nucleotides align to TRBD1. Unmatched junction bases numbered 10, after V lost 7 bases and J lost 4 bases. The CDR3 loop spans 15 amino acids. CDR1 and CDR2 from the germline V gene are SEHNR and FQNEAQ (reference sequence). CDR3 coding DNA: TGTGCCAGCATCCGAAGACAGGGAGAGTACAATGAGCAGTTCTTC. Translation gives CASIRRQGEYNEQFF.

The chain couples TRBV6-5 to TRBJ1-2; 7 nucleotides agree with TRBD1. Unmatched junction bases numbered 7, after V lost 6 bases and J lost 0 bases. CDR1 is MNHEY and CDR2 is SVGAGI in the germline V gene. The CDR3 is 15 residues long. In nucleotides, the CDR3 is TGTGCCAGCAGGAACGGACAGGCCCCTAACTATGGCTACACCTTC. Protein: CASRNGQAPNYGYTF.

The J gene is TRBJ2-3, the V gene TRBV2, with D possibly TRBD2 on 7 matching bases. V gave up 0 bases and J gave up 4 bases, with 11 bases separating them. Germline V gives CDR1 SNHLY, CDR2 FYNNEI. This CDR3 region has 15 residues. The CDR3 is CASSEAGGPADTQYF. CDR3 coding DNA: TGTGCCAGCAGTGAAGCGGGGGGGCCCGCAGATACGCAGTATTTT.

This chain links TRBV4-3 with TRBJ1-2; tentative D call: TRBD1 (6 bases). The V end was cut by 3 bases, the J end by 5 bases, with 25 bases between. Germline lookup yields CDR1 LGHNA and CDR2 YSLEER. The CDR3 totals 18 residues. The CDR3 sequence is CASSQVWAGPTGQYGYTF. CDR3 sequence (DNA): TGCGCCAGCAGCCAGGTTTGGGCCGGACCGACAGGTCAATATGGCTACACCTTC.

The V gene is TRBV6-5, the J gene TRBJ2-3, with D maybe TRBD2 (6 bases). The CDR3 loop spans 15 amino acids. Trimming left V 5 bases short and J 2 bases short, with 14 bases between. Germline CDR1 reads MNHEY; CDR2 reads SVGAGI. The CDR3 DNA is TGTGCCAGCAGTCTTAGCGGAGGTCCCACAGATACGCAGTATTTT. Its protein is CASSLSGGPTDTQYF.

This sequence joins TRBV19 and TRBJ2-2; the D gene is possibly TRBD2 (5 bases). Per the germline V gene, CDR1 is LNHDA and CDR2 is SQIVND (reference sequence). Trimming removed 6 bases at V and 4 bases at J, with 9 bases between. CDR3 length equals 13 residues. The CDR3 DNA follows: TGTGCCAGTAGGAGGGCGGGCACCGGGGAGCTGTTTTTT. Encoded protein: CASRRAGTGELFF.

The chain has TRBV28 and TRBJ2-1, with a possible D match to TRBD2 (5 bases). The germline V gene has CDR1 MDHEN and CDR2 SYDVKM. Trimming left V 4 bases short and J 9 bases short, with 16 bases between. The CDR3 spans 14 residues. CDR3 nucleotide sequence: TGTGCCAGCAGTTCACCCGTTCGACTATTTGAGCAGTTCTTC. Translating it yields CASSSPVRLFEQFF. Full variable domain (rest looked up from reference TRBV28 and TRBJ2-1): DVKVTQSSRYLVKRTGEKVFLECVQDMDHENMFWYRQDPGLGLRLIYFSYDVKMKEKGDIPEGYSVSREKKERFSLILESASTNQTSMYLCASSSPVRLFEQFFGPGTRLTVL.

This chain joins TRBV7-9 and TRBJ2-2; D is undetermined. The CDR3 totals 15 residues. CDR1 and CDR2 from the germline V gene are SEHNR and FQNEAQ (reference sequence). Trimming removed 1 base from V and 0 bases from J, with 6 bases in between. DNA for the CDR3: TGTGCCAGCAGCTTAGGGAGAGCGAACACCGGGGAGCTGTTTTTT. Translated, it gives CASSLGRANTGELFF.

As concerns this clone: It may be a read error: a sequence one base away is much more abundant. The rearrangement joins TRBV6-5 to TRBJ1-5; 8 bases are shared with TRBD1. CDR3 length: 14 amino acids. CDR1 and CDR2 (germline): MNHEY, SVGAGI. V lost 6 bases to trimming and J lost 4 bases; unmatched junction nucleotides: 5. This CDR3 reads CASSFDRGNQPQHF. The CDR3 nucleotides are TGTGCCAGCAGCTTTGACAGGGGAAATCAGCCCCAGCATTTT.